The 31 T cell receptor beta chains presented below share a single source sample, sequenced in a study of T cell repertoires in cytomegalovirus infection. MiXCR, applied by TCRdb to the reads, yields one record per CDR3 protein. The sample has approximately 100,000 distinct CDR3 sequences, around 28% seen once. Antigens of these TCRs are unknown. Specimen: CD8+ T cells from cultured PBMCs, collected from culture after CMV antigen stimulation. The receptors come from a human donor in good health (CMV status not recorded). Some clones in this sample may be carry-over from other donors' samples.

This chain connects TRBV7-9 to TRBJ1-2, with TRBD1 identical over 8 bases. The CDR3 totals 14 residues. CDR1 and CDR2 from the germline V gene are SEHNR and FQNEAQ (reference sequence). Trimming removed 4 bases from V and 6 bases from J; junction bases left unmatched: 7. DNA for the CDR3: TGTGCCAGCAGCTCCCGGACAGGGAGGAATGGCTACACCTTC. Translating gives CASSSRTGRNGYTF.

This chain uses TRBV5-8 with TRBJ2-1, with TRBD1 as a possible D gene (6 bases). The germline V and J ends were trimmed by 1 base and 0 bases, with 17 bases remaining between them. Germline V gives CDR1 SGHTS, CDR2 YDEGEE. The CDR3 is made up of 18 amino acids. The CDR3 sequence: CASSLPPGQFTSYNEQFF. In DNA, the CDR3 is TGTGCCAGCAGCTTGCCCCCCGGACAGTTTACCTCCTACAATGAGCAGTTCTTC.

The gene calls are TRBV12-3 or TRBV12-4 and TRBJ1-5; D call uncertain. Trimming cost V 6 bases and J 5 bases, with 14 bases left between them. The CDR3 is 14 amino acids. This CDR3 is CASSLSDGDQPQHF. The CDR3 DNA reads TGTGCCAGCAGCTTAAGCGACGGGGATCAGCCCCAGCATTTT.

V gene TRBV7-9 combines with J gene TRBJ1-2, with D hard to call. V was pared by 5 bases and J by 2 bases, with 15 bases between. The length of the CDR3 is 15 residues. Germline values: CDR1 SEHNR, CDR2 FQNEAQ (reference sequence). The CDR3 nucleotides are TGTGCCAGCAGCCACGGACCAGGAAGCAACTATGGCTACACCTTC. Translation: CASSHGPGSNYGYTF.

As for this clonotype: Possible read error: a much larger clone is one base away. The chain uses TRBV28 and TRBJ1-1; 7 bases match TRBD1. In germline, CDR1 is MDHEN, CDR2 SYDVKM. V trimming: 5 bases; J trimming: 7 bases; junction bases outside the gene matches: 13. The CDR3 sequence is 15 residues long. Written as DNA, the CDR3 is TGTGCCAGCAGTATCTACAGGGGCAGTGAGGGTGAAGCTTTCTTT. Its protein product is CASSIYRGSEGEAFF.

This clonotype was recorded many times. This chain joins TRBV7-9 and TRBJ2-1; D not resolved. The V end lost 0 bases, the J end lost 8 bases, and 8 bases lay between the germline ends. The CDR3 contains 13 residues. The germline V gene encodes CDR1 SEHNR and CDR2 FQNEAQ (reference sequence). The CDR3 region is CASSLAMEYEQFF. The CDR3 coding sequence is TGTGCCAGCAGCTTAGCGATGGAGTATGAGCAGTTCTTC.

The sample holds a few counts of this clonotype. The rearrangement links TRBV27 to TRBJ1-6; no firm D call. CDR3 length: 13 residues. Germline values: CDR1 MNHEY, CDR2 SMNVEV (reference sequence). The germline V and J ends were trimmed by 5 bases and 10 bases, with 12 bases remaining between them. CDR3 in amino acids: CASSPVPRSPLHF. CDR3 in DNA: TGTGCCAGCAGTCCCGTTCCCAGGTCACCCCTCCACTTT.

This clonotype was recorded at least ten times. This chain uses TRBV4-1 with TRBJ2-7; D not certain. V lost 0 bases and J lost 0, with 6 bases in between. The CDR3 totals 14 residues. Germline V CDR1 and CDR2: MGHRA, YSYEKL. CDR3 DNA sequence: TGCGCCAGCAGCCAAGATCGGAACTCCTACGAGCAGTACTTC. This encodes CASSQDRNSYEQYF.

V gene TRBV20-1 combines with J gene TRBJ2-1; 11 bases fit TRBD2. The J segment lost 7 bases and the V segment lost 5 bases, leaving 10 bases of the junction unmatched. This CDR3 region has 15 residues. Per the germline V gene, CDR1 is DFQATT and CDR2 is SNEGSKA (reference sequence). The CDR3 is CSAYPTSGDVNEQFF. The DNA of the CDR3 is TGCAGTGCTTACCCGACTAGCGGGGACGTGAATGAGCAGTTCTTC.

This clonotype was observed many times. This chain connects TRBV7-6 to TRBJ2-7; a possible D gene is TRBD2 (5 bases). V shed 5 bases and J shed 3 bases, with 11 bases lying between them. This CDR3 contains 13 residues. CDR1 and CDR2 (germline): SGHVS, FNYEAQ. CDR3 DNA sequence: TGTGCCAGCAGCGAGGGATCATTCTACGAGCAGTACTTC. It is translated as CASSEGSFYEQYF.

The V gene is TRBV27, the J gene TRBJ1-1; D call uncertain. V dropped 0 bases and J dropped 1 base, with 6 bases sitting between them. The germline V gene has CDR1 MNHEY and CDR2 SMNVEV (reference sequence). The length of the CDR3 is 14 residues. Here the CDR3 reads CASSLSSGNTEAFF. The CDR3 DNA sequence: TGTGCCAGCAGTTTATCATCCGGGAACACTGAAGCTTTCTTT.

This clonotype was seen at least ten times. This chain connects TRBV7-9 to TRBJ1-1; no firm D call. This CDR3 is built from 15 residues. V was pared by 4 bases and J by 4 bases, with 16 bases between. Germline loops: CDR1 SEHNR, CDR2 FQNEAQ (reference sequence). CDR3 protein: CASSSVLGGITEAFF. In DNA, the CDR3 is TGTGCCAGCAGCTCGGTACTCGGAGGCATCACTGAAGCTTTCTTT.

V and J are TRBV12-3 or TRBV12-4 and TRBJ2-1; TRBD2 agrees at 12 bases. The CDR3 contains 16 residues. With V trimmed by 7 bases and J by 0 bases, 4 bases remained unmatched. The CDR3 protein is CASTLTSGGSYNEQFF. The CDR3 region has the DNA TGTGCCAGCACCCTGACTAGCGGGGGCTCCTACAATGAGCAGTTCTTC.

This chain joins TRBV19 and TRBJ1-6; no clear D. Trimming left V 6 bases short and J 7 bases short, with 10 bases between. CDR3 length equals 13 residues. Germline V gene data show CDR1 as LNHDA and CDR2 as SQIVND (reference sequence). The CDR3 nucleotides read TGTGCCAGTAGAACACAGAAAAATTCACCCCTCCACTTT. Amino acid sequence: CASRTQKNSPLHF.

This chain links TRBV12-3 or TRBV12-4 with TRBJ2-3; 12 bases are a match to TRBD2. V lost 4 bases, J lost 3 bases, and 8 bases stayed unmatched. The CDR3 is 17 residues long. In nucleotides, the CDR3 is TGTGCCAGCAGTTCCGATCGACTAGCGGGGGCAACAGATACGCAGTATTTT. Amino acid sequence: CASSSDRLAGATDTQYF.

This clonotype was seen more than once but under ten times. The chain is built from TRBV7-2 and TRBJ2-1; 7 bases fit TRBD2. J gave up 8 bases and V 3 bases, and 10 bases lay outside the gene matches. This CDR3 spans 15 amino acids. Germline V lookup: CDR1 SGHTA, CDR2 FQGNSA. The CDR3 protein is CASSLGGYQGDEQFF. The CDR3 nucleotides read TGTGCCAGCAGCTTGGGGGGGTATCAGGGCGATGAGCAGTTCTTC.

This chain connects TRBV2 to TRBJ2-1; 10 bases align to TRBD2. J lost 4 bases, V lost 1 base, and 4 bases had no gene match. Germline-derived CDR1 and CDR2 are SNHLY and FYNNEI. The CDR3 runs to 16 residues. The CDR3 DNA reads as TGTGCCAGCAGTGAAGTAGGGACTAGCGTGTACAATGAGCAGTTCTTC. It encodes CASSEVGTSVYNEQFF. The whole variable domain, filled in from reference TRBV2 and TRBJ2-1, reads EPEVTQTPSHQVTQMGQEVILRCVPISNHLYFYWYRQILGQKVEFLVSFYNNEISEKSEIFDDQFSVERPDGSNFTLKIRSTKLEDSAMYFCASSEVGTSVYNEQFFGPGTRLTVL.

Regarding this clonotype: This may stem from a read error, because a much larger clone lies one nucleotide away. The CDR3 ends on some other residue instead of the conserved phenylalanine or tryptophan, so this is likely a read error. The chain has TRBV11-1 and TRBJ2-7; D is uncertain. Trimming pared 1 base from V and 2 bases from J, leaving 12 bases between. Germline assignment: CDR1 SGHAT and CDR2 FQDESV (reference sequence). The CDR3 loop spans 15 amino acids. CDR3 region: CASSLVHQLPYEQYS. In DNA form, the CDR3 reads TGTGCCAGCAGCTTAGTCCACCAGCTGCCCTACGAGCAGTACTCC.

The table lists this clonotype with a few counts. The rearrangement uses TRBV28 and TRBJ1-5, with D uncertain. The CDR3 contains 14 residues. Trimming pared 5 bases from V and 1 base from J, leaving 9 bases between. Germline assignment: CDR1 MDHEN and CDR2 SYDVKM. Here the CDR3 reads CASSPRRSNQPQHF. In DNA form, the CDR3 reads TGTGCCAGCAGTCCCCGCAGGAGCAATCAGCCCCAGCATTTT.

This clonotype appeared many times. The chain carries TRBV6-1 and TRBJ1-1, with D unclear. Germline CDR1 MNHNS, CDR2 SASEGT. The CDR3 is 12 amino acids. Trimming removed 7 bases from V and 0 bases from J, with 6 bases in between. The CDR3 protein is CASIKLNTEAFF. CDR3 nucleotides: TGTGCCAGCATTAAGTTGAACACTGAAGCTTTCTTT.

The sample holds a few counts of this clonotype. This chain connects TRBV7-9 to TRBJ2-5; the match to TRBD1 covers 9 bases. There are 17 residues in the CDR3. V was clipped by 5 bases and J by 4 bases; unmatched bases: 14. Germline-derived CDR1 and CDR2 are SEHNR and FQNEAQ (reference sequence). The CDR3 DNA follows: TGTGCCAGCAGCCCGAAACCGGGACAGGGATTCCCAGAGACCCAGTACTTC. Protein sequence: CASSPKPGQGFPETQYF.

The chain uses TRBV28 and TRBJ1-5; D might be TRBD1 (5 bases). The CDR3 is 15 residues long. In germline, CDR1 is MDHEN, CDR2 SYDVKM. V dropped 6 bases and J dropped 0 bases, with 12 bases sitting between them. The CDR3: CASRKGTVSNQPQHF. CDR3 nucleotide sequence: TGTGCCAGCAGAAAAGGGACGGTTAGCAATCAGCCCCAGCATTTT. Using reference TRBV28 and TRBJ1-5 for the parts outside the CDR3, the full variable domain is DVKVTQSSRYLVKRTGEKVFLECVQDMDHENMFWYRQDPGLGLRLIYFSYDVKMKEKGDIPEGYSVSREKKERFSLILESASTNQTSMYLCASRKGTVSNQPQHFGDGTRLSIL.

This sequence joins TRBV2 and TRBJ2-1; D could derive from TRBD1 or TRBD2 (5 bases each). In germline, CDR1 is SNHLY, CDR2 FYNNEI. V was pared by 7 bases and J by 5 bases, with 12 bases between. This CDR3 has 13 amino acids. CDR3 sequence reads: CASIGTINNEQFF. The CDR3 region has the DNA TGTGCCAGCATCGGGACGATCAACAATGAGCAGTTCTTC.

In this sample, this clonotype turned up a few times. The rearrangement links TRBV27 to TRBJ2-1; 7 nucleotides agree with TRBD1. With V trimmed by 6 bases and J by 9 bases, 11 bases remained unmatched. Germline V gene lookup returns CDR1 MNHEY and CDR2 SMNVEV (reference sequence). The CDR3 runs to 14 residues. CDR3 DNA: TGTGCCAGCAGCCCAACCCAGACAGGGATTGAGCAGTTCTTC. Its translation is CASSPTQTGIEQFF.

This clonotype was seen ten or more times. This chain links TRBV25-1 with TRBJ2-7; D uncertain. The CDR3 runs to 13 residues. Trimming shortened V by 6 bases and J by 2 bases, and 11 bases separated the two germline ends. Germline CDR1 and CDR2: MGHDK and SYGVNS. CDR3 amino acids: CASRDGVAYEQYF. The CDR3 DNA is TGTGCCAGCAGGGATGGGGTAGCCTACGAGCAGTACTTC.

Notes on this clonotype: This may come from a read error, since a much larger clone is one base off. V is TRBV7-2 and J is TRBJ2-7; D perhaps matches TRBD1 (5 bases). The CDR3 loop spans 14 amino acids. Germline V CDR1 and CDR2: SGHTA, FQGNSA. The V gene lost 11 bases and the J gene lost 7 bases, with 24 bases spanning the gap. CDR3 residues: CARTPDSSYDEQYF. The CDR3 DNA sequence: TGTGCCCGCACCCCCGACAGCTCCTACGATGAGCAGTACTTC.

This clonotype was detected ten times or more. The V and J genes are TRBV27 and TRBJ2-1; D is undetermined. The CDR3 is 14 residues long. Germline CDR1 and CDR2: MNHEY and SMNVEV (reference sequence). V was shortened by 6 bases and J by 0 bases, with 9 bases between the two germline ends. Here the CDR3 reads CASSLQDSYNEQFF. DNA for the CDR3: TGTGCCAGCAGCCTCCAGGACTCCTACAATGAGCAGTTCTTC.

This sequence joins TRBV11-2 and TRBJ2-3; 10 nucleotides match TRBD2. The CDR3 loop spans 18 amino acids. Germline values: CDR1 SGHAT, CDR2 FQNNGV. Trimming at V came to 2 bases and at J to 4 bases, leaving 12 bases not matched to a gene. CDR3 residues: CASSLNSGSGGWADTQYF. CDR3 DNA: TGTGCCAGCAGCTTAAACTCGGGTAGCGGGGGGTGGGCAGATACGCAGTATTTT.

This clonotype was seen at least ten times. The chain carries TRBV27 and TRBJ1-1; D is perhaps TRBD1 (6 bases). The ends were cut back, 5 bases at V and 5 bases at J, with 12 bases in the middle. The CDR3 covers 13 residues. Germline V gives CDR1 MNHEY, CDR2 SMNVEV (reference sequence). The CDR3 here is CASSIVQGTEAFF. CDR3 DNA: TGTGCCAGCAGTATCGTACAGGGAACTGAAGCTTTCTTT.

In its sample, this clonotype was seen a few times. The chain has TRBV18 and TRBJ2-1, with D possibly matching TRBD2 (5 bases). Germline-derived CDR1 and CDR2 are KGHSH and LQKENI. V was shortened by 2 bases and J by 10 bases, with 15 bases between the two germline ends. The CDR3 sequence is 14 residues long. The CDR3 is CASSPTRSEDEQFF. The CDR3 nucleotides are TGTGCCAGCTCACCAACTAGAAGTGAGGACGAGCAGTTCTTC. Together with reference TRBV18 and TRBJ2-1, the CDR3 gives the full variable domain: NAGVMQNPRHLVRRRGQEARLRCSPMKGHSHVYWYRQLPEEGLKFMVYLQKENIIDESGMPKERFSAEFPKEGPSILRIQQVVRGDSAAYFCASSPTRSEDEQFFGPGTRLTVL.

CDR3 in amino acids: CSAGGKLAETYEQYF. Written as DNA, the CDR3 is TGCAGCGCCGGGGGGAAACTAGCGGAAACCTACGAGCAGTACTTC. This chain joins TRBV29-1 and TRBJ2-7; 8 positions match TRBD2. The CDR3 length is 15 residues. V was clipped by 7 bases and J by 2 bases; unmatched bases: 13. The germline V gene encodes CDR1 SQVTM and CDR2 ANQGSEA.